The 18 T cell receptor beta chains presented below share a single source sample, sequenced in a study of T cells in Graves' hyperthyroidism and ophthalmopathy (dated by TCRdb to between 2018 and 2021). Libraries were prepared through multiplex PCR. Sequenced on an Illumina HiSeq 2000. The TCR beta CDR3 regions were amplified from the RNA transcripts. The first round of RT-PCR for the TCR CDR3 was performed with the HTBI primer set and the Qiagen OneStep RT-PCR kit. TCRdb handled the public reads itself, with Q25 trimming in fastp and clone calling in MiXCR, and kept productive beta chains. Every distinct CDR3 protein forms one entry, paired with its most common genes and DNA. Across this sample there are hundreds of thousands of distinct CDR3 sequences, with approximately 15% seen only once. The ten largest clones capture around 3.3% of the sample. Material: blood. These TCRs come from a middle-aged woman with Graves' ophthalmopathy.

A few counts support this clonotype. The J gene is TRBJ2-7, the V gene TRBV2; D unresolved. Germline V gene data show CDR1 as SNHLY and CDR2 as FYNNEI. Trimming removed 7 bases at V and 2 bases at J, with 12 bases between. The length of the CDR3 is 13 residues. CDR3 in amino acids: CASKKDGAYEQYF. CDR3 coding DNA: TGTGCCAGCAAGAAGGACGGCGCCTACGAGCAGTACTTC.

The J gene is TRBJ1-1, the V gene TRBV4-1; 10 bases are shared with TRBD1. The V gene end was trimmed by 2 bases and the J gene end by 5 bases; junction bases not matched to a gene: 5. The CDR3 has 15 amino acids. In germline, CDR1 is MGHRA, CDR2 YSYEKL. The CDR3 loop is CASSQLDRGRTEAFF. The CDR3 coding sequence is TGCGCCAGCAGCCAATTGGACAGGGGGAGGACTGAAGCTTTCTTT.

This clonotype was detected ten times or more. The gene calls are TRBV28 and TRBJ2-3; 15 nucleotides line up with TRBD2. Germline CDR1 reads MDHEN; CDR2 reads SYDVKM. This CDR3 comprises 18 residues. J was trimmed by 2 bases and V by 8 bases; bases with no gene match: 11. This CDR3 reads CASRFGGLAGGLTDTQYF. The CDR3 nucleotides are TGTGCCAGCCGGTTCGGCGGACTAGCGGGAGGGCTCACAGATACGCAGTATTTT. The entire variable domain, with the rest obtained from reference TRBV28 and TRBJ2-3, is as follows: DVKVTQSSRYLVKRTGEKVFLECVQDMDHENMFWYRQDPGLGLRLIYFSYDVKMKEKGDIPEGYSVSREKKERFSLILESASTNQTSMYLCASRFGGLAGGLTDTQYFGPGTRLTVL.

The chain links TRBV5-1 to TRBJ2-1; D remains unclear. V was shortened by 2 bases and J by 7 bases, with 13 bases between the two germline ends. This CDR3 has 14 residues. Germline assignment: CDR1 SGHRS and CDR2 YFSETQ. The CDR3 region has the DNA TGCGCCAGCAGCTTCTCGGGCCAGGAAAATGAGCAGTTCTTC. Translating it yields CASSFSGQENEQFF.

Comments on this clonotype: Here the CDR3 omits its conserved ending phenylalanine or tryptophan, so a read error is the likely source. The DNA of the CDR3 is TGTGCCAGCAGTTTTGGGGAGCAAGAGACCCAGTACCTC. It translates to CASSFGEQETQYL. V and J are TRBV12-3 or TRBV12-4 and TRBJ2-5; TRBD2 might be the D (5 bases). The CDR3 loop spans 13 amino acids. V lost 3 bases and J lost 2, with 7 bases in between.

The sample holds a few counts of this clonotype. The rearrangement links TRBV20-1 to TRBJ2-2; the match to TRBD2 covers 7 bases. In germline, CDR1 is DFQATT, CDR2 SNEGSKA (reference sequence). The CDR3 spans 14 residues. With 5 bases clipped from V and 2 bases from J, the junction kept 5 bases outside the gene matches. The CDR3 spells CSALPGLNTGELFF. CDR3 DNA sequence: TGCAGTGCTCTTCCGGGACTAAACACCGGGGAGCTGTTTTTT.

This chain joins TRBV6-4 and TRBJ1-6; D may be TRBD1 (5 bases). CDR1 MRHNA and CDR2 SNTAGT come from the germline V gene. The CDR3 sequence is 14 residues long. Trimming removed 2 bases from V and 5 bases from J, with 7 bases in between. CDR3 amino acids: CASSDKGDNSPLHF. CDR3 DNA sequence: TGTGCCAGCAGTGACAAAGGGGATAATTCACCCCTCCACTTT.

This clonotype was observed a few times. V usage is TRBV5-1 and J usage is TRBJ2-2; 7 bases agree with TRBD1. The CDR3 sequence is 16 residues long. Germline V gene lookup returns CDR1 SGHRS and CDR2 YFSETQ. Germline trimming cut 3 bases from V and 0 bases from J; bases unmatched to any gene: 5. Written as DNA, the CDR3 is TGCGCCAGCAGCTCGAGGACAGGTTCGAACACCGGGGAGCTGTTTTTT. Its protein is CASSSRTGSNTGELFF.

Concerning this clonotype itself: A read error may be the cause here, since a much bigger clone is one base away. This sequence joins TRBV2 and TRBJ1-5; no clear D. The germline gives CDR1 SNHLY, CDR2 FYNNEI. The germline V and J ends were trimmed by 5 bases and 6 bases, with 11 bases remaining between them. The CDR3 contains 13 residues. The CDR3 coding sequence is TGTGCCAGCAGTATTGAGGGTCGTCAGCCCCAGCATTTT. Translated: CASSIEGRQPQHF.

This clonotype showed up just a few times. V and J are TRBV11-2 and TRBJ1-3; 7 bases align to TRBD1. V lost 5 bases, J lost 3 bases, and 13 bases stayed unmatched. Germline CDR1 and CDR2: SGHAT and FQNNGV. The CDR3 extends over 17 amino acids. The CDR3 sequence is CASSPQGFGSHGNTIYF. The CDR3 DNA reads as TGTGCCAGCAGCCCACAGGGGTTTGGATCTCATGGAAACACCATATATTTT.

This clonotype was counted many times. The gene calls are TRBV10-2 and TRBJ1-5, with TRBD1 identical over 9 bases. Germline assignment: CDR1 WSHSY and CDR2 SAAADI. The trim removed 6 bases at V and 5 bases at J, leaving 5 bases unmatched. The CDR3 has 14 amino acids. This chain's CDR3 is CASRRDREDQPQHF. CDR3 in DNA: TGCGCCAGCAGAAGGGACAGGGAGGATCAGCCCCAGCATTTT.

The J gene is TRBJ2-3, the V gene TRBV29-1, with 9 bases that match TRBD1. CDR3 length: 13 amino acids. V was clipped by 6 bases and J by 4 bases; unmatched bases: 5. Germline lookup yields CDR1 SQVTM and CDR2 ANQGSEA. The CDR3 DNA is TGCAGCGTACAACAGGGGGCCCCAGATACGCAGTATTTT. Its protein is CSVQQGAPDTQYF.

This clonotype appeared a few times. The V gene is TRBV20-1, the J gene TRBJ2-5, with D tentatively TRBD2 (7 bases). Trimming stripped 5 bases from V and 6 bases from J, with 22 bases between. CDR1 and CDR2 (germline): DFQATT, SNEGSKA (reference sequence). This CDR3 has 15 amino acids. CDR3 amino acids: CSARRGGSARQTQYF. The CDR3 DNA sequence: TGCAGTGCTCGGAGGGGGGGCAGCGCACGGCAGACCCAGTACTTC.

The CDR3 DNA reads as TGTGCCAGCAGTCCCGGGACTATTTCACCCCTCCACTTT. Its translation: CASSPGTISPLHF. V usage is TRBV12-3 or TRBV12-4 and J usage is TRBJ1-6, with D possibly matching TRBD1 (5 bases). This CDR3 contains 13 residues. V was trimmed by 5 bases and J by 9 bases, leaving 11 bases between them.

This clonotype was seen a handful of times. The chain links TRBV10-2 to TRBJ2-1, with TRBD2 matching 12 bases. The CDR3 length is 15 residues. Unmatched junction bases numbered 2, after V lost 2 bases and J lost 6 bases. CDR1 is WSHSY and CDR2 is SAAADI in the germline V gene. CDR3: CASSEVTSGGNEQFF. CDR3 DNA: TGCGCCAGCAGTGAGGTGACTAGCGGGGGCAATGAGCAGTTCTTC.

This chain links TRBV12-3 or TRBV12-4 with TRBJ2-7, with a possible D match to TRBD1 (5 bases). V was shortened by 3 bases and J by 6 bases, with 9 bases between the two germline ends. This CDR3 has 12 residues. The CDR3 region is CASSFPQGEQYF. CDR3 coding DNA: TGTGCCAGCAGTTTTCCCCAGGGCGAGCAGTACTTC.

This clonotype was seen ten or more times. This chain joins TRBV18 and TRBJ1-5, with 7 bases aligning to TRBD1. V trimming: 5 bases; J trimming: 5 bases; junction bases outside the gene matches: 6. This CDR3 comprises 14 residues. The germline V gene has CDR1 KGHSH and CDR2 LQKENI. DNA of the CDR3: TGTGCCAGCTCATGGACAGGCGACGATCAGCCCCAGCATTTT. Its translation is CASSWTGDDQPQHF.

This clonotype was seen many times. This rearrangement joins TRBV5-6 to TRBJ2-1; TRBD2 agrees at 12 bases. After removal of 4 bases from V and 0 bases from J, the junction contained 8 bases not matched to a gene. CDR1 is SGHDT and CDR2 is YYEEEE in the germline V gene. The CDR3 is made up of 18 amino acids. This chain's CDR3 is CASSRTSGGSSSYNEQFF. CDR3 in DNA: TGTGCCAGCAGCAGAACTAGCGGGGGGTCAAGCTCCTACAATGAGCAGTTCTTC.